One sample yielded the 7 T cell receptor beta chains listed below, sequenced in a study of molecular identifiers for immune sequencing clone quantification. MiXCR was run by TCRdb on the PCR reads, yielding one entry per CDR3 protein. The table shows around 300,000 distinct CDR3 sequences, with 24% occurring only once. The sequenced sample was naive CD8+ T cells from blood, with Jurkat cell RNA spiked in. Subset reported: FACS-sorted CD8+CD4-CCR7+CD45RA+ naive T cells. These TCRs come from a human donor in good health. Some libraries in this study had Jurkat cell RNA spiked in.

Points on this clonotype: A clone one base away is much larger, so this may be a read error. The J gene is TRBJ2-5, the V gene TRBV28; 8 nucleotides match TRBD1. Germline CDR1 MDHEN, CDR2 SYDVKM. The CDR3 sequence is 16 residues long. The CDR3 region is CASSPIGQGTQEPQYF. CDR3 DNA sequence: TGTGCCAGCAGTCCTATCGGACAGGGTACCCAAGAGCCCCAGTACTTC.

This clonotype was counted ten times or more. The V and J genes are TRBV5-1 and TRBJ2-3; D perhaps matches TRBD2 (5 bases). Deletions cut 7 bases from V and 1 base from J, with 10 bases between. The germline CDR1 and CDR2 sequences are SGHRS and YFSETQ. The CDR3 length is 13 residues. CDR3 in amino acids: CASLAIGTDTQYF. The CDR3 coding sequence is TGCGCCAGCCTAGCAATCGGCACAGATACGCAGTATTTT.

On this clonotype itself: It may be a read error: a sequence one base away is much more abundant. The chain combines TRBV6-5 with TRBJ1-1, with TRBD1 matching 8 bases. The germline V gene encodes CDR1 MNHEY and CDR2 SVGAGI. The length of the CDR3 is 12 residues. The CDR3 sequence is CASRFTGGIALF. In nucleotides, the CDR3 is TGTGCCAGCAGGTTCACAGGGGGGATAGCTCTCTTT.

This clonotype was detected ten times or more. The rearrangement links TRBV19 to TRBJ2-3; a possible D gene is TRBD1 (5 bases). Trimming removed 6 bases at V and 0 bases at J, with 16 bases between. Germline V lookup: CDR1 LNHDA, CDR2 SQIVND (reference sequence). This CDR3 has 16 residues. CDR3 loop: CASRSDSASSTDTQYF. The CDR3 nucleotides read TGTGCCAGTAGATCAGACAGTGCCTCTAGCACAGATACGCAGTATTTT.

Concerning this clonotype itself: Just one base apart from a much larger clone, this may be a read error. This rearrangement joins TRBV18 to TRBJ2-5, with 9 bases aligning to TRBD1. Germline V gene sequence: CDR1 KGHSH, CDR2 LQKENI. J lost 7 bases, V lost 1 base, and 7 bases had no gene match. The CDR3 spans 15 residues. DNA of the CDR3: TGTGCCAGCTCACCACGTTGGGACAGGGAAGTGACCCAGTACTTC. Translating it yields CASSPRWDREVTQYF.

Concerning this clonotype: Possible read error: a much larger clone is one base away. The gene calls are TRBV12-3 or TRBV12-4 and TRBJ2-6, with a possible D match to TRBD1 (5 bases). CDR3 length: 14 residues. The CDR3 DNA is TGTGCCAGCAGTGGATCCTCTGGGGCCAACATCCTGACTTTC. It codes for CASSGSSGANILTF.

This clonotype came up many times. The rearrangement links TRBV15 to TRBJ2-3, with D possibly being TRBD2 (6 bases). The V gene lost 3 bases and the J gene lost 6 bases, with 19 bases spanning the gap. Germline CDR1 and CDR2: LNHNV and YYDKDF (reference sequence). The CDR3 extends over 16 amino acids. CDR3 nucleotides: TGTGCCACCAGCAGCAGGAGGGCCGGGGATGTGGATACGCAGTATTTT. Encoded protein: CATSSRRAGDVDTQYF.